Each of the 24 T cell receptor beta chains below was sequenced from the same sample in a study of regulatory T cells in long-lasting Graves disease. Described time point: newly diagnosed GD, antithyroid drugs for less than 3 months. There was RNA extracted from PBMCs, and the TCR library was made from it. Building the TCR beta libraries relied on iRepertoire HTBI primers, and CDR3 regions underwent Arm-PCR. TCRdb passed the multiplex PCR reads through MiXCR, listing each CDR3 protein once. The sample carries 680,000 or so distinct CDR3 sequences, 16% recorded once. This same sample was also part of a study on T cells in Graves' hyperthyroidism and ophthalmopathy.

The material was peripheral blood mononuclear cells (PBMCs), obtained at new diagnosis, from a patient treated with antithyroid drugs. The receptors stem from a woman aged 30 to 39 with Graves disease.

Concerning this clonotype itself: A much larger clone is a single base away; this may be a read error. This chain uses TRBV29-1 with TRBJ1-1; tentative D call: TRBD1 (6 bases). This CDR3 region has 14 residues. The germline V gene encodes CDR1 SQVTM and CDR2 ANQGSEA. CDR3 region: CSVVIQGEGTEALF. CDR3 bases: TGCAGCGTTGTAATACAGGGCGAGGGCACTGAAGCTCTCTTT.

This clonotype showed up many times. This chain connects TRBV12-3 or TRBV12-4 to TRBJ2-7; TRBD2 aligns across 11 bases. The CDR3 consists of 18 residues. V gave up 1 base and J gave up 3 bases; unmatched junction bases: 11. CDR3 protein: CASSLGLAGRTRLYEQYF. The CDR3 DNA is TGTGCCAGCAGTTTAGGACTAGCGGGACGCACCAGACTCTACGAGCAGTACTTC.

Ten or more counts support this clonotype. The chain combines TRBV28 with TRBJ2-1, with 9 bases matching TRBD1. Germline V lookup: CDR1 MDHEN, CDR2 SYDVKM. The length of the CDR3 is 16 residues. The junction had 10 bases not matched to a gene; V was cut back by 6 bases and J by 4 bases. This CDR3 reads CASRGFRDREYNEQFF. In DNA, the CDR3 is TGTGCCAGCAGGGGGTTCCGGGACAGGGAATACAATGAGCAGTTCTTC.

This clonotype came up many times. The chain couples TRBV7-2 to TRBJ1-4, with 9 bases identical to TRBD1. Germline lookup yields CDR1 SGHTA and CDR2 FQGNSA. V gave up 5 bases and J gave up 7 bases; unmatched junction bases: 5. There are 14 residues in the CDR3. The CDR3 protein is CASSRATGGEKLFF. The CDR3, as DNA: TGTGCCAGCAGCCGAGCGACAGGGGGTGAAAAACTGTTTTTT.

The chain is built from TRBV6-1 and TRBJ2-3; D unresolved. V was trimmed by 4 bases and J by 8 bases, leaving 10 bases between them. Germline loops: CDR1 MNHNS, CDR2 SASEGT. This CDR3 is built from 12 residues. The CDR3 sequence: CASSGAPGTQYF. CDR3 sequence (DNA): TGTGCCAGCAGTGGGGCCCCCGGTACGCAGTATTTT.

This clonotype was seen ten or more times. The chain links TRBV28 to TRBJ2-7; D may correspond to TRBD1 or TRBD2 (6 bases each). Germline V gives CDR1 MDHEN, CDR2 SYDVKM. Trimming took off 8 bases at V and 5 bases at J, with 16 bases between the two ends. The CDR3 sequence is 13 residues long. CDR3 sequence (DNA): TGTGCCAGCTTGGGGGGCGCTTCTGACGAGCAGTACTTC. This gives the protein CASLGGASDEQYF.

The genes are TRBV6-2 or TRBV6-3 and TRBJ2-3; 10 bases map to TRBD2. The V gene's germline CDR1 is MNHEY and CDR2 SVGEGT. The CDR3 covers 18 residues. Losses at the gene ends were 7 bases for V and 2 bases for J; bases not matched to a gene: 15. CDR3 in amino acids: CASKLPPRTSGTTDTQYF. Written as DNA, the CDR3 is TGTGCCAGCAAATTACCCCCGAGGACTAGCGGAACCACAGATACGCAGTATTTT.

Ten or more counts support this clonotype. This sequence joins TRBV19 and TRBJ1-5; tentative D call: TRBD1 (6 bases). In germline, CDR1 is LNHDA, CDR2 SQIVND (reference sequence). The CDR3 extends over 14 amino acids. V dropped 4 bases and J dropped 4 bases, with 11 bases sitting between them. The CDR3 nucleotides are TGTGCCAGTAGTAACAGGACAGTAAATCAGCCCCAGCATTTT. Translation gives CASSNRTVNQPQHF.

CDR3 sequence (DNA): TGTGCCAGCAGCTTGGATGGCAGAGGCTACACCTTC. Residues: CASSLDGRGYTF. J is TRBJ1-2 and V is TRBV5-4, with no clear D. V lost 0 bases, J lost 8 bases, and 8 bases lay in between. The germline gives CDR1 SGHNT, CDR2 YYREEE (reference sequence). This CDR3 is 12 amino acids long.

This chain connects TRBV18 to TRBJ2-3; D is ambiguous. The CDR3 extends over 14 amino acids. V lost 6 bases, J lost 3 bases, and 13 bases lay in between. Germline V gene data show CDR1 as KGHSH and CDR2 as LQKENI. The CDR3 region is CASSQVPGTDTQYF. The DNA of the CDR3 is TGTGCCAGCTCCCAGGTCCCCGGGACAGATACGCAGTATTTT.

This clonotype came up many times. The chain employs TRBV12-5 and TRBJ2-5; D is possibly TRBD2 (5 bases). This CDR3 has 14 amino acids. Germline V CDR1 and CDR2: LGHNT, FRNRAP. Trimming shortened V by 2 bases and J by 1 base, and 8 bases separated the two germline ends. CDR3 in DNA: TGTGCTAGTGGTTTGTACGGGATCCAAGAGACCCAGTACTTC. Residues: CASGLYGIQETQYF.

This clonotype was recorded at least ten times. The V call is TRBV12-3 or TRBV12-4, the J call TRBJ2-5; D possibly corresponds to TRBD2 (6 bases). V lost 6 bases and J 5 bases, leaving 10 bases between the germline ends. The length of the CDR3 is 12 residues. The CDR3 reads CASRGGGETQYF. Written as DNA, the CDR3 is TGTGCCAGCAGGGGGGGTGGGGAGACCCAGTACTTC.

In its sample, this clonotype was seen a few times. The CDR3: CASSNLAGTSSYNEQFF. The CDR3 nucleotides are TGTGCCAGTAGTAATCTAGCGGGAACAAGCTCCTACAATGAGCAGTTCTTC. The chain employs TRBV19 and TRBJ2-1; 9 bases fit TRBD2. The CDR3 contains 17 residues. The germline gives CDR1 LNHDA, CDR2 SQIVND (reference sequence). V dropped 4 bases and J dropped 0; count of bases not matched to a gene: 7.

This clonotype was recorded many times. This chain connects TRBV27 to TRBJ1-6, with a tentative D call TRBD1 (6 bases). This CDR3 comprises 16 residues. Trimming pared 5 bases from V and 6 bases from J, leaving 17 bases between. The germline gives CDR1 MNHEY, CDR2 SMNVEV (reference sequence). CDR3: CASSPTPTGFNSPLHF. DNA of the CDR3: TGTGCCAGCAGTCCAACCCCCACAGGGTTTAATTCACCCCTCCACTTT.

This clonotype was seen only a few times. Mismatch with germline at one junction end may stem from a read error. The chain uses TRBV20-1 and TRBJ1-1, with D maybe TRBD1 (6 bases). CDR3 length: 13 residues. Germline CDR1 and CDR2: DFQATT and SNEGSKA (reference sequence). As DNA, the CDR3 is TGCAGTGCTCGAGACAGGAAGAACACTGAAGCTTTCTTT. It specifies CSARDRKNTEAFF.

This clonotype was counted at least ten times. This sequence joins TRBV19 and TRBJ1-5; D may be TRBD1 (6 bases). CDR1 and CDR2 from the germline V gene are LNHDA and SQIVND (reference sequence). The length of the CDR3 is 14 residues. The germline V and J ends were trimmed by 3 bases and 5 bases, with 11 bases remaining between them. CDR3 nucleotides: TGTGCCAGTAGTATTTGGGGGGCCCATCAGCCCCAGCATTTT. Translation gives CASSIWGAHQPQHF.

The gene calls are TRBV28 and TRBJ1-3; D remains unclear. The CDR3 contains 12 residues. CDR1 and CDR2 (germline): MDHEN, SYDVKM. Trimming removed 4 bases from V and 4 bases from J, with 5 bases in between. The CDR3 sequence is CASSYNGNTIYF. The CDR3 DNA reads TGTGCCAGCAGTTATAACGGAAACACCATATATTTT.

This clonotype was detected many times. The chain employs TRBV10-3 and TRBJ2-2, with D unclear. From germline, CDR1 is ENHRY and CDR2 SYGVKD. The CDR3 runs 14 residues. Trimming pared 3 bases from V and 1 base from J, leaving 6 bases between. The CDR3 bases are TGTGCCATCAGTGAAGACGGGAACACCGGGGAGCTGTTTTTT. It specifies CAISEDGNTGELFF.

Concerning this clonotype: A much larger clone sits a single nucleotide away, making a read error possible. The chain has TRBV29-1 and TRBJ1-1, with D possibly TRBD1 on 6 matching bases. Deletions cut 2 bases from V and 6 bases from J, with 10 bases between. Germline CDR1 is SQVTM and CDR2 is ANQGSEA. This CDR3 is built from 12 residues. CDR3 DNA: TGCAGCGTTGAAACAGGGCTTGCTGAAGCTTTCTTT. Translating gives CSVETGLAEAFF.

There are many counts of this clonotype. The chain couples TRBV7-6 to TRBJ2-5; 12 bases are shared with TRBD2. The J segment lost 5 bases and the V segment lost 5 bases, leaving 6 bases of the junction unmatched. CDR3 size: 15 residues. Germline CDR1 SGHVS, CDR2 FNYEAQ. Written as DNA, the CDR3 is TGTGCCAGCAGCCTTCTGACTAGCGGGAGTGAGACCCAGTACTTC. It codes for CASSLLTSGSETQYF.

J is TRBJ2-1 and V is TRBV10-1, with D uncertain. Germline V gene data show CDR1 as WNHNN and CDR2 as SYGVQD (reference sequence). This CDR3 spans 17 amino acids. Trimming removed 0 bases from V and 0 bases from J, with 12 bases in between. The CDR3 region has the DNA TGCGCCAGCAGTGAGTCGTCGAGCGCGAGCTCCTACAATGAGCAGTTCTTC. Protein product: CASSESSSASSYNEQFF.

In DNA, the CDR3 is TGTGCCAGCTCAGAACATGTAACAGATACGCAGTATTTT. As protein: CASSEHVTDTQYF. The chain combines TRBV18 with TRBJ2-3; D remains unclear. This CDR3 comprises 13 residues. The germline V gene has CDR1 KGHSH and CDR2 LQKENI. The V gene lost 5 bases and the J gene lost 3 bases, with 9 bases spanning the gap.

The table lists this clonotype with many counts. The genes are TRBV28 and TRBJ2-1, with 8 bases identical to TRBD2. The germline V gene has CDR1 MDHEN and CDR2 SYDVKM. The J segment lost 0 bases and the V segment lost 5 bases, leaving 3 bases of the junction unmatched. The CDR3 is made up of 15 amino acids. Here the CDR3 DNA reads TGTGCCAGCAGTCCACTAGCGGCCTCCTACAATGAGCAGTTCTTC. Encoded protein: CASSPLAASYNEQFF.

The rearrangement joins TRBV20-1 to TRBJ2-7; 12 positions agree with TRBD2. The trim removed 2 bases at V and 4 bases at J, leaving 6 bases unmatched. CDR1 DFQATT and CDR2 SNEGSKA come from the germline V gene (reference sequence). The CDR3 has 15 amino acids. CDR3 in DNA: TGCAGTGCTAGAACCTGGACTAGCGGGGATTACGAGCAGTACTTC. Amino acids: CSARTWTSGDYEQYF.